The T cell receptor beta chain under discussion was sequenced for a study of cytomegalovirus exposure and HLA in healthy donors. The PCR employed 60 Vbeta primers together with 13 Jbeta primers. Only in-frame clones appear in the TCRdb table, and some are missing; sequencing was by immunoSEQ multiplex PCR. The sample yields approximately 100,000 clones, around 80% seen once. V was clipped by 5 bases and J by 12 bases; unmatched bases: 13. Germline CDR1 is KGHSH and CDR2 is LQKENI. The CDR3 runs 14 residues. Sample: PBMCs. The chain combines TRBV18 with TRBJ2-1, with 7 positions matching TRBD2. This TCR derives from a female donor in good health and CMV-seropositive. CDR3 loop: CASSASGLSNGQFF. CDR3 nucleotides: TGTGCCAGCTCAGCCTCGGGACTATCAAACGGGCAGTTCTTC.